The 18 T cell receptor beta chains given below trace back to one sample, sequenced in a study of blood T cell repertoires in COVID-19. The table came from immunoSEQ multiplex PCR; TCRdb's copy has only in-frame clones and leaves some out. This table has about 200,000 clones, roughly 80% appearing once. Sequencing was done on a sample of peripheral blood. The source of these receptors is a middle-aged man who had recovered from COVID-19.

V gene TRBV9 combines with J gene TRBJ2-2; 8 positions agree with TRBD2. The CDR3 length is 14 residues. Germline V gene data show CDR1 as SGDLS and CDR2 as YYNGEE. J was trimmed by 10 bases and V by 4 bases; bases with no gene match: 9. CDR3 coding DNA: TGTGCCAGCAGCCCGCGGGAGGATGGGGTGGAGCTGTTTTTT. It encodes CASSPREDGVELFF.

This chain joins TRBV29-1 and TRBJ2-1; no firm D call. Germline CDR1 and CDR2: SQVTM and ANQGSEA. V was clipped by 4 bases and J by 15 bases, with 13 bases between them. The CDR3 has 10 amino acids. The chain's CDR3 is CSVGLDSRFF. The CDR3, as DNA: TGCAGCGTTGGGCTAGATTCGCGGTTCTTC.

The V call is TRBV2, the J call TRBJ1-5, with 8 bases matching TRBD1. CDR3 length: 17 residues. V lost 6 bases to trimming and J lost 2 bases; unmatched junction nucleotides: 12. Per the germline V gene, CDR1 is SNHLY and CDR2 is FYNNEI. The CDR3 region is CASSLDRGRGGNQPQHF. In nucleotides, the CDR3 is TGTGCCAGCAGCCTTGACAGGGGAAGAGGGGGCAATCAGCCCCAGCATTTT.

This CDR3 is CASSLNPSAYNEQFF. The DNA for the CDR3 is TGTGCCAGCAGCTTAAACCCTAGCGCATACAATGAGCAGTTCTTC. The chain combines TRBV7-2 with TRBJ2-1; the D gene is possibly TRBD2 (6 bases). Trimming removed 2 bases from V and 4 bases from J, with 12 bases in between. CDR3 length: 15 residues. The germline gives CDR1 SGHTA, CDR2 FQGNSA.

The V gene is TRBV10-3, the J gene TRBJ2-2, with 9 bases identical to TRBD1. Germline CDR1 is ENHRY and CDR2 is SYGVKD. The V gene end was trimmed by 6 bases and the J gene end by 7 bases; junction bases not matched to a gene: 9. The CDR3 has 15 amino acids. The CDR3 nucleotides are TGTGCCATCAGACCGGACAGGGGTGAGGGCGGGGAGCTGTTTTTT. As protein: CAIRPDRGEGGELFF.

The V gene is TRBV5-1, the J gene TRBJ1-1, with TRBD1 identical over 9 bases. This CDR3 comprises 15 residues. After removal of 5 bases from V and 12 bases from J, the junction contained 17 bases not matched to a gene. CDR1 and CDR2 (germline): SGHRS, YFSETQ. The CDR3 DNA follows: TGCGCCAGCAGTTCGGCACAGGGGGCTACCCCCCAGACTTTCTTT. Translating it yields CASSSAQGATPQTFF.

This chain connects TRBV18 to TRBJ2-3, with a weak D call TRBD1 (5 bases). There are 16 residues in the CDR3. In germline, CDR1 is KGHSH, CDR2 LQKENI. V shed 2 bases and J shed 4 bases, with 16 bases lying between them. The CDR3 sequence is CASSPVRAKGADTQYF. As DNA, the CDR3 is TGTGCCAGCTCACCAGTTCGGGCTAAAGGGGCAGATACGCAGTATTTT. Drawing the rest from reference TRBV18 and TRBJ2-3, the complete variable domain is NAGVMQNPRHLVRRRGQEARLRCSPMKGHSHVYWYRQLPEEGLKFMVYLQKENIIDESGMPKERFSAEFPKEGPSILRIQQVVRGDSAAYFCASSPVRAKGADTQYFGPGTRLTVL.

J is TRBJ2-2 and V is TRBV3-1 (or the pseudogene TRBV3-2), with 11 bases identical to TRBD1. Trimming cost V 4 bases and J 7 bases; bases outside gene matches: 8. The germline gives CDR1 LGHDT, CDR2 YNNKEL (reference sequence). This CDR3 contains 16 residues. The CDR3 bases are TGTGCCAGCAGCCGGGGACAGGGGGGATACGGCGGGGAGCTGTTTTTT. Its protein product is CASSRGQGGYGGELFF.

The chain recombines TRBV19 with TRBJ2-3, with 9 bases fitting TRBD2. V shed 6 bases, J shed 6 bases, and the junction held 7 bases outside the gene matches. The CDR3 extends over 14 amino acids. The germline CDR1 and CDR2 sequences are LNHDA and SQIVND (reference sequence). The CDR3 nucleotides read TGTGCCAGTAGGGATAGCGGGAGCCTGGATACGCAGTATTTT. Translation gives CASRDSGSLDTQYF.

The chain employs TRBV4-2 and TRBJ2-5; D possibly corresponds to TRBD2 (6 bases). CDR1 is LGHNA, CDR2 YNFKEQ, per germline. There are 14 residues in the CDR3. V was pared by 4 bases and J by 4 bases, with 13 bases between. CDR3 bases: TGTGCCAGCAGCCCGAAAGAGGGAGGAGAGACCCAGTACTTC. Translated, it gives CASSPKEGGETQYF.

The chain combines TRBV6-6 with TRBJ2-7; 12 positions agree with TRBD2. The CDR3 loop spans 15 amino acids. Germline V gives CDR1 MNHNY, CDR2 SVGAGI (reference sequence). The ends lost 5 bases at V and 3 bases at J; junction bases unmatched: 5. CDR3 nucleotide sequence: TGTGCCAGCAGTAGAACTAGCGGGAGGAACTACGAGCAGTACTTC. This encodes CASSRTSGRNYEQYF.

V gene TRBV3-1 (or the pseudogene TRBV3-2) combines with J gene TRBJ2-1; D is unresolved. The V end was cut by 4 bases, the J end by 8 bases, with 9 bases between. From germline, CDR1 is LGHDT and CDR2 YNNKEL (reference sequence). CDR3 size: 12 residues. The CDR3 loop is CASSLRIHEQFF. The CDR3, as DNA: TGTGCCAGCAGCCTCAGAATCCATGAGCAGTTCTTC.

This clone came up a few times. The chain recombines TRBV5-1 with TRBJ2-7, with 7 bases matching TRBD1. CDR1 and CDR2 (germline): SGHRS, YFSETQ. There are 15 residues in the CDR3. Trimming took 4 bases from V and 4 from J; bases not matched to a gene: 11. The CDR3 coding sequence is TGCGCCAGCAGCCTATCGACAGGGCTCGAGTACGAGCAGTACTTC. Translated, it gives CASSLSTGLEYEQYF.

The gene calls are TRBV3-1 (or the pseudogene TRBV3-2) and TRBJ1-1; D may be TRBD1 (6 bases). Trimming removed 3 bases from V and 0 bases from J, with 11 bases in between. There are 15 residues in the CDR3. CDR1 LGHDT and CDR2 YNNKEL come from the germline V gene (reference sequence). The CDR3 DNA follows: TGTGCCAGCAGCCATCACAGGGTGGTGAACACTGAAGCTTTCTTT. This encodes CASSHHRVVNTEAFF.

This clone was detected once. The J gene is TRBJ2-5, the V gene TRBV11-2; tentatively, D is TRBD2 (5 bases). V lost 7 bases to trimming and J lost 1 base, with 13 bases between them. Germline CDR1 SGHAT, CDR2 FQNNGV. CDR3 length equals 14 residues. For the CDR3, the DNA is TGTGCCAGCACCCCGGGGAGAAGCCAAGAGACCCAGTACTTC. Translated, it gives CASTPGRSQETQYF.

The chain has TRBV6-2 or TRBV6-3 and TRBJ2-3; D is uncertain. The CDR3 sequence is 13 residues long. V lost 2 bases, J lost 7 bases, and 10 bases lay in between. Germline V gene data show CDR1 as MNHEY and CDR2 as SVGEGT. The CDR3 region is CASSYGQLNTQYF. CDR3 bases: TGTGCCAGCAGTTACGGGCAGCTGAATACGCAGTATTTT.

The chain uses TRBV19 and TRBJ1-3; 7 bases match TRBD1. Trimming took 5 bases from V and 0 from J; bases not matched to a gene: 4. The germline V gene encodes CDR1 LNHDA and CDR2 SQIVND (reference sequence). The CDR3 runs to 15 residues. CDR3 sequence: CASSDRESSGNTIYF. As DNA, the CDR3 is TGTGCCAGTAGTGACAGGGAATCCTCTGGAAACACCATATATTTT.

The chain combines TRBV5-1 with TRBJ1-1; D is ambiguous. Germline V gives CDR1 SGHRS, CDR2 YFSETQ. V was clipped by 4 bases and J by 1 base, with 11 bases between them. This CDR3 contains 14 residues. The CDR3 spells CASSPYGENTEAFF. CDR3 nucleotides: TGCGCCAGCAGCCCCTACGGGGAGAACACTGAAGCTTTCTTT.